The T cell receptor (beta chain) under discussion was sequenced for a study of T cell changes during pregnancy in multiple sclerosis. Germline V gene lookup returns CDR1 SNHLY and CDR2 FYNNEI. V was shortened by 6 bases and J by 5 bases, with 13 bases between the two germline ends. CDR3 length: 13 residues. Using immunoSEQ multiplex PCR, the repertoire was profiled, and TCRdb retains in-frame clones only, with some absent. The sample holds fewer than 40,000 clones, more than 85% seen once. The rearrangement joins TRBV2 to TRBJ1-1, with D tentatively TRBD1 (5 bases). The sequencing here drew on CD8+ T cells from peripheral blood mononuclear cells, taken after pregnancy. The receptor's source is a female donor with multiple sclerosis, enrolled in a pregnancy study. The CDR3, as DNA: TGTGCCAGCAGAGGTGGGGGGGTAACTGAAGCTTTCTTT. It yields the protein CASRGGGVTEAFF.